The 30 T cell receptor beta chains below come from one sample, sequenced in a study of early T cells in non-severe SARS-CoV-2 infection. TCRdb fed the 5' RACE reads into MiXCR, producing one record per CDR3 protein. This sample has roughly 80,000 distinct CDR3 sequences, with around 8.7% found just once. The sample comprised whole blood. The receptors were gathered from an adult who was a healthcare worker with PCR-confirmed SARS-CoV-2 infection or an uninfected control (not recorded which).

Note on this clonotype: A much more abundant neighbour one base away suggests this may be a read error. This sequence joins TRBV2 and TRBJ2-2, with D possibly matching TRBD2 (5 bases). CDR1 SNHLY and CDR2 FYNNEI come from the germline V gene. The CDR3 runs to 12 residues. V was pared by 10 bases and J by 3 bases, with 9 bases between. The CDR3 sequence: CATDGDTGELFF. For the CDR3, the DNA is TGTGCCACCGACGGGGACACCGGGGAGCTGTTTTTT.

This clonotype was seen a handful of times. The rearrangement joins TRBV5-1 to TRBJ1-4; D unclear. In germline, CDR1 is SGHRS, CDR2 YFSETQ. The V end lost 5 bases, the J end lost 4 bases, and 12 bases lay between the germline ends. The CDR3 has 14 amino acids. CDR3 nucleotides: TGCGCCAGCAGTATGGAAAGCCGTAATGAAAAACTGTTTTTT. As protein: CASSMESRNEKLFF.

This clonotype was counted at least ten times. The chain is built from TRBV27 and TRBJ2-5; D is perhaps TRBD2 (5 bases). CDR3 length: 15 residues. With 0 bases removed from V and 5 bases from J, the gap between germline ends came to 13 bases. Looked up from germline, CDR1 is MNHEY and CDR2 is SMNVEV (reference sequence). CDR3 loop: CASSLSVDPGETQYF. The CDR3 bases are TGTGCCAGCAGTTTATCAGTAGACCCGGGGGAGACCCAGTACTTC.

There are many counts of this clonotype. The J gene is TRBJ2-7, the V gene TRBV7-6; possibly TRBD2 for D (5 bases). CDR3 size: 13 residues. V dropped 4 bases and J dropped 2 bases, with 9 bases sitting between them. Germline assignment: CDR1 SGHVS and CDR2 FNYEAQ. The DNA of the CDR3 is TGTGCCAGCAGCTATCGGGGAGCCTACGAGCAGTACTTC. It is translated as CASSYRGAYEQYF.

This clonotype was seen only a few times. This chain joins TRBV18 and TRBJ1-6; D gene ambiguous. CDR1 is KGHSH and CDR2 is LQKENI in the germline V gene. V lost 1 base and J 6 bases, leaving 7 bases between the germline ends. The CDR3 runs 14 residues. Here the CDR3 DNA reads TGTGCCAGCTCACCACGTCAGATTAATTCACCCCTCCACTTT. It encodes CASSPRQINSPLHF. The whole variable domain, remainder taken from reference TRBV18 and TRBJ1-6, is NAGVMQNPRHLVRRRGQEARLRCSPMKGHSHVYWYRQLPEEGLKFMVYLQKENIIDESGMPKERFSAEFPKEGPSILRIQQVVRGDSAAYFCASSPRQINSPLHFGNGTRLTVT.

V usage is TRBV27 and J usage is TRBJ2-2, with 9 bases lining up with TRBD1. The length of the CDR3 is 15 residues. CDR1 and CDR2 (germline): MNHEY, SMNVEV (reference sequence). The junction had 4 bases not matched to a gene; V was cut back by 2 bases and J by 6 bases. The CDR3 region is CASSLGTGKSGELFF. In DNA, the CDR3 is TGTGCCAGCAGTTTAGGGACAGGGAAGTCCGGGGAGCTGTTTTTT.

This clonotype was recorded many times. The chain's CDR3 is CASSLPGTDTQYF. For the CDR3, the DNA is TGTGCCAGCAGCTTGCCAGGCACAGATACGCAGTATTTT. The chain links TRBV7-9 to TRBJ2-3, with D unclear. The CDR3 covers 13 residues. CDR1 and CDR2 from the germline V gene are SEHNR and FQNEAQ (reference sequence). V lost 3 bases to trimming and J lost 1 base, with 5 bases between them.

This clonotype is a singleton in its sample. The chain is built from TRBV12-3 or TRBV12-4 and TRBJ2-1, with TRBD1 matching over 7 bases. The CDR3 is made up of 15 amino acids. V was clipped by 5 bases and J by 7 bases; unmatched bases: 11. The CDR3, as DNA: TGTGCCAGCAGTCCACCAGGGACAGCCCTGAATGAGCAGTTCTTC. Protein: CASSPPGTALNEQFF.

This clonotype was seen just once. Here the CDR3 reads CASSYGRRGLDTQYF. CDR3 coding DNA: TGTGCCAGCAGTTACGGCAGGAGAGGATTAGATACGCAGTATTTT. The chain employs TRBV6-2 or TRBV6-3 and TRBJ2-3; no reliable D call. V lost 2 bases and J lost 5, with 14 bases in between. The CDR3 contains 15 residues. Germline CDR1 MNHEY, CDR2 SVGEGT.

A note on this clonotype: A much larger clonotype is one base distant, so this may be a read error. This sequence joins TRBV20-1 and TRBJ1-6; possibly TRBD1 for D (5 bases). The CDR3 runs to 14 residues. Germline V gene lookup returns CDR1 DFQATT and CDR2 SNEGSKA (reference sequence). CDR3 protein: CGAHDSSYNSPLHF. As DNA, the CDR3 is TGCGGTGCTCACGACAGCTCCTATAATTCACCCCTCCACTTT.

This clonotype has ten or more counts. This chain links TRBV3-1 with TRBJ2-7; D is unclear. Trimming removed 0 bases from V and 5 bases from J, with 14 bases in between. Germline assignment: CDR1 LGHDT and CDR2 YNNKEL (reference sequence). The CDR3 extends over 15 amino acids. The CDR3 is CASSQDLVASHEQYF. Here the CDR3 DNA reads TGTGCCAGCAGCCAAGATTTGGTAGCATCCCACGAGCAGTACTTC.

The chain's CDR3 is CSARTAEGGKETQYF. The CDR3 nucleotides are TGCAGTGCTAGAACCGCTGAGGGAGGAAAAGAGACCCAGTACTTC. The chain couples TRBV20-1 to TRBJ2-5, with D possibly matching TRBD2 (6 bases). Germline V gene sequence: CDR1 DFQATT, CDR2 SNEGSKA (reference sequence). The CDR3 is 15 amino acids. V lost 2 bases and J 3 bases, leaving 16 bases between the germline ends.

A few counts support this clonotype. This rearrangement joins TRBV20-1 to TRBJ2-7; no clear D gene. From germline, CDR1 is DFQATT and CDR2 SNEGSKA (reference sequence). This CDR3 contains 11 residues. The V and J ends lost 3 bases and 4 bases respectively, with 7 bases between them. The CDR3 nucleotides are TGCAGTGCTAGGGACGATTACGAGCAGTACTTC. Protein product: CSARDDYEQYF.

The V gene is TRBV27, the J gene TRBJ2-1; TRBD2 matches 13 bases. Germline V gene data show CDR1 as MNHEY and CDR2 as SMNVEV (reference sequence). The CDR3 extends over 17 amino acids. Unmatched junction bases numbered 11, after V lost 8 bases and J lost 4 bases. CDR3 residues: CASWQPGLAGLYNEQFF. In nucleotides, the CDR3 is TGTGCCAGCTGGCAACCGGGACTAGCGGGACTTTACAATGAGCAGTTCTTC.

This clonotype was found once. The junction shows a germline mismatch at one end, possibly a read error. The chain uses TRBV11-2 and TRBJ2-1; D is ambiguous. Germline V gene data show CDR1 as SGHAT and CDR2 as FQNNGV. The CDR3 is 12 amino acids. CDR3 protein: CVSSPLANEQFF. The DNA of the CDR3 is TGTGTCAGCAGCCCCCTGGCGAATGAGCAGTTCTTC.

The V gene is TRBV28, the J gene TRBJ2-3, with TRBD2 matching over 10 bases. CDR1 MDHEN and CDR2 SYDVKM come from the germline V gene. The CDR3 totals 16 residues. After removal of 7 bases from V and 2 bases from J, the junction contained 9 bases not matched to a gene. CDR3 region: CASNTPLAGDTDTQYF. CDR3 DNA sequence: TGTGCCAGCAACACCCCCCTAGCGGGAGACACAGATACGCAGTATTTT.

This clonotype was counted ten times or more. This sequence joins TRBV20-1 and TRBJ2-2, with a possible D match to TRBD2 (5 bases). Germline lookup yields CDR1 DFQATT and CDR2 SNEGSKA (reference sequence). This CDR3 comprises 17 residues. V was shortened by 0 bases and J by 1 base, with 15 bases between the two germline ends. CDR3 loop: CSARDWGLAGNTGELFF. In DNA, the CDR3 is TGCAGTGCTAGAGATTGGGGTCTGGCGGGGAACACCGGGGAGCTGTTTTTT.

The chain has TRBV14 and TRBJ2-7; D may be TRBD2 (6 bases). Trimming removed 5 bases at V and 5 bases at J, with 16 bases between. Per the germline V gene, CDR1 is SGHDN and CDR2 is FVKESK. The CDR3 has 14 residues. The CDR3 protein is CASSFGGGVHEQYF. Written as DNA, the CDR3 is TGTGCCAGCAGCTTCGGCGGCGGGGTCCACGAGCAGTACTTC.

This clonotype appeared many times. The chain links TRBV6-4 to TRBJ2-1; 8 nucleotides line up with TRBD2. The V gene's germline CDR1 is MRHNA and CDR2 SNTAGT. The junction had 10 bases not matched to a gene; V was cut back by 3 bases and J by 6 bases. CDR3 size: 16 residues. CDR3 nucleotides: TGTGCCAGCAGTGAAACCGGGACTAGTCTTCCCAATGAGCAGTTCTTC. Protein: CASSETGTSLPNEQFF.

This clonotype was detected many times. The gene calls are TRBV28 and TRBJ2-7, with D unresolved. The CDR3 loop spans 12 amino acids. Germline CDR1 is MDHEN and CDR2 is SYDVKM. Trimming left V 8 bases short and J 5 bases short, with 13 bases between. The chain's CDR3 is CASGPKKDEQYF. The CDR3 bases are TGTGCCAGCGGCCCTAAGAAGGACGAGCAGTACTTC.

This clonotype was seen more than once but under ten times. The chain combines TRBV27 with TRBJ2-7; TRBD2 might be the D (6 bases). The V end was cut by 9 bases, the J end by 2 bases, with 17 bases between. Per germline, CDR1 MNHEY and CDR2 SMNVEV (reference sequence). There are 14 residues in the CDR3. This CDR3 is CASALRDLTYEQYF. The CDR3 nucleotides read TGTGCCAGTGCCCTCCGGGACTTAACCTACGAGCAGTACTTC.

This clonotype appeared many times. The rearrangement joins TRBV3-1 to TRBJ2-1; 7 bases map to TRBD2. Germline trimming cut 1 base from V and 4 bases from J; bases unmatched to any gene: 13. Germline V gene lookup returns CDR1 LGHDT and CDR2 YNNKEL (reference sequence). CDR3 length: 18 amino acids. The CDR3 protein is CASSQVPVLAAGYNEQFF. CDR3 coding DNA: TGTGCCAGCAGCCAAGTCCCCGTCCTAGCGGCGGGATACAATGAGCAGTTCTTC.

Many counts were recorded for this clonotype. The genes are TRBV4-1 and TRBJ2-2; D gene uncertain. The CDR3 has 14 residues. The V end was cut by 0 bases, the J end by 7 bases, with 9 bases between. Germline V gene data show CDR1 as MGHRA and CDR2 as YSYEKL. CDR3 loop: CASSQEAGGGELFF. The CDR3 DNA sequence: TGCGCCAGCAGCCAAGAGGCCGGCGGCGGGGAGCTGTTTTTT.

This clonotype was detected ten times or more. The rearrangement joins TRBV28 to TRBJ2-2; 16 bases map to TRBD2. Germline V gene data show CDR1 as MDHEN and CDR2 as SYDVKM. The CDR3 is 17 amino acids. V dropped 5 bases and J dropped 3; count of bases not matched to a gene: 3. CDR3 amino acids: CASSPGTSGRDTGELFF. CDR3 nucleotide sequence: TGTGCCAGCAGTCCCGGGACTAGCGGGAGGGACACCGGGGAGCTGTTTTTT. The full variable domain, in which reference TRBV28 and TRBJ2-2 provide the parts outside the CDR3, is DVKVTQSSRYLVKRTGEKVFLECVQDMDHENMFWYRQDPGLGLRLIYFSYDVKMKEKGDIPEGYSVSREKKERFSLILESASTNQTSMYLCASSPGTSGRDTGELFFGEGSRLTVL.

This clonotype was counted between two and nine times. This rearrangement joins TRBV20-1 to TRBJ2-3; TRBD2 matches 8 bases. Trimming took 3 bases from V and 2 from J; bases not matched to a gene: 10. The CDR3 is 16 residues long. Germline CDR1 reads DFQATT; CDR2 reads SNEGSKA (reference sequence). CDR3 protein: CSASQRESGTTDTQYF. DNA of the CDR3: TGCAGTGCTAGCCAGCGGGAGTCCGGCACCACAGATACGCAGTATTTT.

The sample holds many counts of this clonotype. The chain is built from TRBV11-1 and TRBJ2-4; 10 bases agree with TRBD2. The CDR3 is 18 residues long. Per germline, CDR1 SGHAT and CDR2 FQDESV (reference sequence). The V gene end was trimmed by 0 bases and the J gene end by 0 bases; junction bases not matched to a gene: 5. The CDR3 spells CASSLAPSGRVAKNIQYF. CDR3 bases: TGTGCCAGCAGCTTAGCCCCCAGCGGGAGGGTAGCCAAAAACATTCAGTACTTC.

This rearrangement joins TRBV20-1 to TRBJ2-3, with 11 bases lining up with TRBD2. The V gene end was trimmed by 1 base and the J gene end by 10 bases; junction bases not matched to a gene: 10. The CDR3 extends over 15 amino acids. Germline CDR1 reads DFQATT; CDR2 reads SNEGSKA (reference sequence). Here the CDR3 DNA reads TGCAGTGCTAGAGCTAGCGGGAGGACGCTAGAGGCGCAGTATTTT. This encodes CSARASGRTLEAQYF.

This clonotype was seen at least ten times. J is TRBJ1-1 and V is TRBV18; possibly TRBD1 for D (6 bases). The CDR3 runs 15 residues. Trimming left V 3 bases short and J 1 base short, with 12 bases between. Germline-derived CDR1 and CDR2 are KGHSH and LQKENI. The CDR3 here is CASSPGLTGNTEAFF. CDR3 sequence (DNA): TGTGCCAGCTCACCGGGTTTGACAGGGAACACTGAAGCTTTCTTT.

V and J are TRBV30 and TRBJ1-4, with a weak D call TRBD1 (5 bases). The CDR3 covers 14 residues. Germline values: CDR1 GTSNPN, CDR2 SVGIG (reference sequence). V was cut by 1 base and J by 8 bases, with 14 bases left in between. The chain's CDR3 is CAWSGSGSSEKLFF. Written as DNA, the CDR3 is TGTGCCTGGAGTGGATCAGGGAGTTCGGAAAAACTGTTTTTT.

The chain recombines TRBV28 with TRBJ2-3, with no clear D. The V gene lost 2 bases and the J gene lost 5 bases, with 14 bases spanning the gap. CDR1 is MDHEN and CDR2 is SYDVKM in the germline V gene. The CDR3 sequence is 15 residues long. The CDR3 is CASSLTGPVGDTQYF. The CDR3 nucleotides are TGTGCCAGCAGTTTAACGGGCCCCGTGGGAGATACGCAGTATTTT.